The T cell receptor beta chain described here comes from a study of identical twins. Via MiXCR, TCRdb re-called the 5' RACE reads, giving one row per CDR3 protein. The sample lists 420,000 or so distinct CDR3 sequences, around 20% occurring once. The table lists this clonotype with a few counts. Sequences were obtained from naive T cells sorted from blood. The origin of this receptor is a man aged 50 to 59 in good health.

CDR3 coding DNA: TGTGCCAGCAGCCAAGACTGGCTCAGGGACACGGGCTACAATGAGCAGTTCTTC. Translating it yields CASSQDWLRDTGYNEQFF. The chain couples TRBV3-1 to TRBJ2-1, with a tentative D call TRBD1 (6 bases). Germline V CDR1 and CDR2: LGHDT, YNNKEL (reference sequence). CDR3 length: 18 amino acids. V was trimmed by 0 bases and J by 3 bases, leaving 18 bases between them.